The sequence of this T cell receptor beta chain was determined in a study of shared clonotypes between healthy human individuals. Study information: CD4 naive cells filled three plates per donor, CD4 memory three, CD8 naive two and CD8 memory one.

Whole-study findings and limits: Sequencing depth was predicted to influence how clonotypes are shared among donors.

Positively selected for CCR7, the CD45RO-negative cells used as naive CD8 cells excluded terminally differentiated effector memory CD45RA+ cells. At a deep level, the assay was run. TCRdb keeps only in-frame clones here, not all; method: immunoSEQ multiplex PCR. This table holds millions of clones, approximately 95% found once. Of note for this clone: Its cognate antigen is unknown.

V was clipped by 2 bases and J by 0 bases, with 7 bases between them. The CDR3 extends over 14 amino acids. The V gene's germline CDR1 is ENHRY and CDR2 SYGVKD. Sequencing was performed on naive CD8+ T cells sorted from blood. The chain employs TRBV10-3 and TRBJ1-1; D not resolved. The sequence was collected from a man aged 18 to 30 in good health. CDR3 region: CAISENGVNTEAFF. DNA for the CDR3: TGTGCCATCAGTGAGAATGGGGTGAACACTGAAGCTTTCTTT.